The clone carrying this T cell receptor beta chain was observed a few times. Noted time point: persistent/refractory GD, antithyroid drugs over 5 years with positive TRAb. With RNA extracted from PBMCs as input, the TCR library was made. This sample was included in a study of regulatory T cells in long-lasting Graves disease. Library construction for TCR beta used iRepertoire HTBI primers and Arm-PCR of CDR3 regions. TCRdb fed the multiplex PCR reads into MiXCR, producing one record per CDR3 protein. Altogether more than 300,000 distinct CDR3 sequences are present, 20% to 25% being singletons, with the ten largest covering around a quarter. The V gene lost 8 bases and the J gene lost 1 base, with 11 bases spanning the gap. This CDR3 comprises 14 residues. Germline CDR1 and CDR2: SEHNR and FQNEAQ (reference sequence).

The gene calls are TRBV7-9 and TRBJ1-4; a weak D match, TRBD1 (6 bases). The input for sequencing was peripheral blood mononuclear cells (PBMCs), taken when the disease was refractory, from a patient treated with antithyroid drugs. This clonotype was sampled from a woman between 35 and 50 years old with Graves disease. The CDR3 coding sequence is TGTGCCAGCGGCCAGACAGGAACTAATGAAAAACTGTTTTTT. Its protein is CASGQTGTNEKLFF. The whole variable domain, filled in from reference TRBV7-9 and TRBJ1-4, reads DTGVSQNPRHKITKRGQNVTFRCDPISEHNRLYWYRQTLGQGPEFLTYFQNEAQLEKSRLLSDRFSAERPKGSFSTLEIQRTEQGDSAMYLCASGQTGTNEKLFFGSGTQLSVL.